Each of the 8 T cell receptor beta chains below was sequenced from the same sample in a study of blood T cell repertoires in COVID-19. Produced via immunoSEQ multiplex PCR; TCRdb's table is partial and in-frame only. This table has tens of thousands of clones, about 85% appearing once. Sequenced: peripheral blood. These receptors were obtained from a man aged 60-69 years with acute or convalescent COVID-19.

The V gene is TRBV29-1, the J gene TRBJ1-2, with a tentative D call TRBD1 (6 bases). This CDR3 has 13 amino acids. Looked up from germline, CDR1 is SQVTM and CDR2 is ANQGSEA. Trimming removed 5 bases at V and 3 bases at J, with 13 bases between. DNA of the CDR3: TGCAGCGTTTGTCTCAGACAGGACTATGGCTACACCTTC. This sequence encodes CSVCLRQDYGYTF.

The DNA of the CDR3 is TGTGCCATCAGCCCCAGGGGACAGGGTTCAGCAGGGGGTAATTACAATGAGCAGTTCTTC. Its translation is CAISPRGQGSAGGNYNEQFF. The chain couples TRBV10-3 to TRBJ2-1; 9 positions match TRBD1. Germline CDR1 and CDR2: ENHRY and SYGVKD. The CDR3 extends over 20 amino acids. After removal of 6 bases from V and 4 bases from J, the junction contained 22 bases not matched to a gene.

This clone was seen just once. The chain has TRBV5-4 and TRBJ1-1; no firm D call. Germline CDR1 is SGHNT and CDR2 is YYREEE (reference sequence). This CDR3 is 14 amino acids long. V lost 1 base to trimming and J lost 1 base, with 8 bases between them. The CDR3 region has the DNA TGTGCCAGCAGCTTGAATCGCAGGAACACTGAAGCTTTCTTT. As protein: CASSLNRRNTEAFF. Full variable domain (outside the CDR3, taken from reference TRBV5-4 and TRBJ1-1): ETGVTQSPTHLIKTRGQQVTLRCSSQSGHNTVSWYQQALGQGPQFIFQYYREEENGRGNFPPRFSGLQFPNYSSELNVNALELDDSALYLCASSLNRRNTEAFFGQGTRLTVV.

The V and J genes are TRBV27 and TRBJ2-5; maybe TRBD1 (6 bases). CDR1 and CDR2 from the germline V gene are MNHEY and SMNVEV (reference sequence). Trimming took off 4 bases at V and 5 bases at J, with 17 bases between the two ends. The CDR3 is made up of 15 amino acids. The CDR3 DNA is TGTGCCAGCAGTTCATCCCAGGGGAAGAGGGAGACCCAGTACTTC. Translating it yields CASSSSQGKRETQYF.

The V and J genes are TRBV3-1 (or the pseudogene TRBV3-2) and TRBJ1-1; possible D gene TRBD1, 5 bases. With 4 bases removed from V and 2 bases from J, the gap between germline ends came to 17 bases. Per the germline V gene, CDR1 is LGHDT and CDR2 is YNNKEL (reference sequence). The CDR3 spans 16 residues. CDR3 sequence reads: CASSPLPWGDNTEAFF. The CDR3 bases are TGTGCCAGCAGCCCCCTACCTTGGGGGGATAACACTGAAGCTTTCTTT.

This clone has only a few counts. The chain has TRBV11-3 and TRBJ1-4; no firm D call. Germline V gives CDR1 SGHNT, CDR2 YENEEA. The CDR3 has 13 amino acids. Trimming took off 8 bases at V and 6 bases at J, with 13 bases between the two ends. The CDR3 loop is CASPREKYEKLFF. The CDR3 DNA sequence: TGTGCCAGCCCTCGGGAAAAATATGAAAAACTGTTTTTT.

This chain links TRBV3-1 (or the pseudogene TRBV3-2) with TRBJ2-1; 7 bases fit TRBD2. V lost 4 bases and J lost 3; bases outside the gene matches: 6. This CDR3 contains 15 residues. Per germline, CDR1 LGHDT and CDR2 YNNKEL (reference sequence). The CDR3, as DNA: TGTGCCAGCAGCCGAGCGGGACGGTACTACAATGAGCAGTTCTTC. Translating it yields CASSRAGRYYNEQFF.

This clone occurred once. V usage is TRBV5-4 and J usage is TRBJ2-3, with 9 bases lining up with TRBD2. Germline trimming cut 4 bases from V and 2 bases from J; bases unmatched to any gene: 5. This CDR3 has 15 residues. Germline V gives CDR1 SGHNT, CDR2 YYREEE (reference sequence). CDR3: CASSRRTSDTDTQYF. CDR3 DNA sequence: TGTGCCAGCAGCAGGAGGACTAGCGACACAGATACGCAGTATTTT.